This TCR beta chain was sequenced in a study of post-analysis software for immune sequencing data. General study results and limits: Samples sharing a preparation batch grouped tightly together when assessed by F measure.

Presence of unique molecular identifiers characterized the TCR beta cDNA libraries. Each CDR3 protein gets one entry after TCRdb re-called the PCR reads with MiXCR. The profile shows 820,000 or so distinct CDR3 sequences, about 57% of them singletons. Remarks on this clonotype: The antigen is not known.

Material for sequencing was blood. The clonotype originates from a girl under 18 with multiple sclerosis.

The CDR3: CASSPGGGLVPREQFF. The CDR3, as DNA: TGTGCCAGCAGTCCAGGGGGGGGACTAGTCCCCCGGGAGCAGTTCTTC. The chain joins TRBV12-3 or TRBV12-4 to TRBJ2-1, with D possibly matching TRBD2 (8 bases). Trimming left V 5 bases short and J 10 bases short, with 24 bases between. The CDR3 covers 16 residues.